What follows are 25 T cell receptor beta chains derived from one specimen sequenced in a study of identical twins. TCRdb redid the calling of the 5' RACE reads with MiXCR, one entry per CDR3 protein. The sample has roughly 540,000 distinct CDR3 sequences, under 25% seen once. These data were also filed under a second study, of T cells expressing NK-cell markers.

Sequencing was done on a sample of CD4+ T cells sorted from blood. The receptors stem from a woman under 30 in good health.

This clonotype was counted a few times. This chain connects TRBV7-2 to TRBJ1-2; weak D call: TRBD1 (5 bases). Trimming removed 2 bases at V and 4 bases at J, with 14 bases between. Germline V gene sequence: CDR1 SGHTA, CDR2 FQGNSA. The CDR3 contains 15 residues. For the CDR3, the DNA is TGTGCCAGCAGCTTATTTCAGGGAGTGGGCTATGGCTACACCTTC. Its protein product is CASSLFQGVGYGYTF. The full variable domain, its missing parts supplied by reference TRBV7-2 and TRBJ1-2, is GAGVSQSPSNKVTEKGKDVELRCDPISGHTALYWYRQSLGQGLEFLIYFQGNSAPDKSGLPSDRFSAERTGGSVSTLTIQRTQQEDSAVYLCASSLFQGVGYGYTFGSGTRLTVV.

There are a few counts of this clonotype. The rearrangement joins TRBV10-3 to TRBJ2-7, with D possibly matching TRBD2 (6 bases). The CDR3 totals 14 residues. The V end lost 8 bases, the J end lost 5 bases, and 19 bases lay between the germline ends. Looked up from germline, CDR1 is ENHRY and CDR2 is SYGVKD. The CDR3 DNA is TGTGCCATCGCTTTCCGGGACTCATGGGACGAGCAGTACTTC. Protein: CAIAFRDSWDEQYF.

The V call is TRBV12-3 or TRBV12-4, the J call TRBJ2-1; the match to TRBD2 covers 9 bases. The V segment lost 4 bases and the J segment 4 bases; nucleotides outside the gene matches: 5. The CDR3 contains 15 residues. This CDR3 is CASSSLAGLYNEQFF. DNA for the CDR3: TGTGCCAGCAGTTCCCTAGCGGGACTATACAATGAGCAGTTCTTC.

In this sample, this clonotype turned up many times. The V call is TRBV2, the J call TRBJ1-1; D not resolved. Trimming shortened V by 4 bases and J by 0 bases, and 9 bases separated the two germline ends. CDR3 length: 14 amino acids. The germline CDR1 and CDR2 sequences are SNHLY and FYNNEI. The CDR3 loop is CASSVRTVNTEAFF. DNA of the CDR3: TGTGCCAGCAGTGTTCGGACGGTGAACACTGAAGCTTTCTTT.

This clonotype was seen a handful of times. The DNA for the CDR3 is TGTGCCACCAGCATTGACTTTAGGGATGAGCAGTTCTTC. Protein: CATSIDFRDEQFF. This chain uses TRBV15 with TRBJ2-1; unclear D gene. V shed 4 bases and J shed 8 bases, with 12 bases lying between them. The CDR3 is made up of 13 amino acids. Germline CDR1 reads LNHNV; CDR2 reads YYDKDF (reference sequence).

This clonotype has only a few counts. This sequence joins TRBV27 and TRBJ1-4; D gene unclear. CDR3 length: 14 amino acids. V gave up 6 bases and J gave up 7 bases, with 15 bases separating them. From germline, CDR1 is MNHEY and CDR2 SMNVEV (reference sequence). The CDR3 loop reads CASSLGRWGEKLFF. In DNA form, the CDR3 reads TGTGCCAGCAGCCTCGGACGGTGGGGTGAAAAACTGTTTTTT.

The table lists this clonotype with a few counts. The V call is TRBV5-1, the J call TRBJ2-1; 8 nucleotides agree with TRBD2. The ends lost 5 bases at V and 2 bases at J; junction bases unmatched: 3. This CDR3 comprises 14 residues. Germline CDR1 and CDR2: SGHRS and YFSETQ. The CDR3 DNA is TGCGCCAGCAGAGGAGCGGGGGCCTACAATGAGCAGTTCTTC. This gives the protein CASRGAGAYNEQFF.

In nucleotides, the CDR3 is TGTGCCAGCAGTTTAGTTACTAGCGGAACGTTGAGCACAGATACGCAGTATTTT. Translation gives CASSLVTSGTLSTDTQYF. The V gene is TRBV12-3 or TRBV12-4, the J gene TRBJ2-3, with TRBD2 matching over 8 bases. There are 18 residues in the CDR3. With 1 base clipped from V and 0 bases from J, the junction kept 9 bases outside the gene matches.

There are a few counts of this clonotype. The CDR3 DNA follows: TGTGCCAGCAGGCTCGGGGAGACCCAGTACTTC. Its translation is CASRLGETQYF. The gene calls are TRBV7-2 and TRBJ2-5; D is unclear. V was pared by 6 bases and J by 5 bases, with 7 bases between. This CDR3 contains 11 residues. Germline CDR1 and CDR2: SGHTA and FQGNSA. The full variable domain, its missing parts supplied by reference TRBV7-2 and TRBJ2-5, is GAGVSQSPSNKVTEKGKDVELRCDPISGHTALYWYRQSLGQGLEFLIYFQGNSAPDKSGLPSDRFSAERTGGSVSTLTIQRTQQEDSAVYLCASRLGETQYFGPGTRLLVL.

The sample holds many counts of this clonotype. CDR3 nucleotide sequence: TGTGCCAGCTCACAATCGCAGGGGGAGAAAGCTTTCTTT. Its translation: CASSQSQGEKAFF. The chain has TRBV18 and TRBJ1-1; TRBD1 matches at 7 bases. The germline V gene encodes CDR1 KGHSH and CDR2 LQKENI. V shed 4 bases and J 9 bases; nucleotides not matched to a gene: 8. The CDR3 consists of 13 residues.

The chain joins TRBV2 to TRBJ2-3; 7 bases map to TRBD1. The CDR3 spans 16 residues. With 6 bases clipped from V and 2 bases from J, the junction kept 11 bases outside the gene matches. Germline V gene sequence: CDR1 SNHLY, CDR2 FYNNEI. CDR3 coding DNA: TGTGCCAGCAGGTTGACAGGGACACCCAACACAGATACGCAGTATTTT. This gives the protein CASRLTGTPNTDTQYF.

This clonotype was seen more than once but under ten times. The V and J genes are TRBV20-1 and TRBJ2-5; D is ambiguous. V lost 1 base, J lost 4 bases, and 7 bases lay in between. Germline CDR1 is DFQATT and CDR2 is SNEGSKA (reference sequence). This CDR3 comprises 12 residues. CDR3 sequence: CSARAGTETQYF. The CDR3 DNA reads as TGCAGTGCTAGAGCAGGAACAGAGACCCAGTACTTC.

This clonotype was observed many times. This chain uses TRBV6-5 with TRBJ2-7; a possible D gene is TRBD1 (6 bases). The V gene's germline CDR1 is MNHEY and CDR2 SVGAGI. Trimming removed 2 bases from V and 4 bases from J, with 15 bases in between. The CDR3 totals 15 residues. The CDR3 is CASSYLRGLGYEQYF. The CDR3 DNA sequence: TGTGCCAGCAGTTACCTCAGGGGTTTAGGTTACGAGCAGTACTTC.

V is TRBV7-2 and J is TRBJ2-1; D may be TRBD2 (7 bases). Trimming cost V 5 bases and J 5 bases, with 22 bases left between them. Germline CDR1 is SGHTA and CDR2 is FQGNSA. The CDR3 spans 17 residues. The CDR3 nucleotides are TGTGCCAGCAGCCCCCCCCGGTGGGGGGGGCCCCACAATGAGCAGTTCTTC. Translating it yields CASSPPRWGGPHNEQFF.

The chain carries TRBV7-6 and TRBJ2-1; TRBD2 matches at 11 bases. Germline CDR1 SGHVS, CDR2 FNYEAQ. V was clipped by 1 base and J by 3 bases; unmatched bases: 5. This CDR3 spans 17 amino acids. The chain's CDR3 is CASSLGLAGQVYNEQFF. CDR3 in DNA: TGTGCCAGCAGCTTAGGACTAGCGGGGCAGGTCTACAATGAGCAGTTCTTC.

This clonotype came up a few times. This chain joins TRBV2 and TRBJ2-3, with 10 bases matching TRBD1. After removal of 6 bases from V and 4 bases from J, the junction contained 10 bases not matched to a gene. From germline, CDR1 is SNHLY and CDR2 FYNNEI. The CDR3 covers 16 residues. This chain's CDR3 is CASSKSGQGRPDTQYF. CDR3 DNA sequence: TGTGCCAGCAGCAAATCGGGACAGGGGAGGCCAGATACGCAGTATTTT.

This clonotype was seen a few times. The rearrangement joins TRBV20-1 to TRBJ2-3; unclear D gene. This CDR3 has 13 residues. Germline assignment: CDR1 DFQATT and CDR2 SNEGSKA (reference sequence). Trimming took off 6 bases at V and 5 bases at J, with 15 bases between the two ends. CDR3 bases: TGCAGTGCCCAGGACGGCCCAAAAGATACGCAGTATTTT. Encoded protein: CSAQDGPKDTQYF.

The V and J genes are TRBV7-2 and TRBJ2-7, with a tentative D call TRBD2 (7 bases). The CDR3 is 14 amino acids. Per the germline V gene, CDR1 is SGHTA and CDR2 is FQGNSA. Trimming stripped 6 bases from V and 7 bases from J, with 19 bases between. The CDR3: CASSRGRDGGEQYF. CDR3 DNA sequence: TGTGCCAGCAGTAGGGGGAGGGACGGCGGGGAGCAGTACTTC.

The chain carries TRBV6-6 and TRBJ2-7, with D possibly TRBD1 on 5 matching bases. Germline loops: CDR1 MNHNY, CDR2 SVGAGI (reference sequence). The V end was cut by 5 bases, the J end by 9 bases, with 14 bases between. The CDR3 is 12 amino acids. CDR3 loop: CASSQGVGGQYF. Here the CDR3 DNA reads TGTGCCAGCAGTCAAGGGGTAGGCGGGCAGTACTTC.

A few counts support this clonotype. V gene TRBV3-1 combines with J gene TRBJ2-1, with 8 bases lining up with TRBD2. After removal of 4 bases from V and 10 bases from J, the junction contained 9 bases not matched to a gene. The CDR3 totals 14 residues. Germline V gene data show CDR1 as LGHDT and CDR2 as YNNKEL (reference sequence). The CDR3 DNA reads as TGTGCCAGCAGCCTATCCACGGGGGGGCGGGAGCAGTTCTTC. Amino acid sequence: CASSLSTGGREQFF.

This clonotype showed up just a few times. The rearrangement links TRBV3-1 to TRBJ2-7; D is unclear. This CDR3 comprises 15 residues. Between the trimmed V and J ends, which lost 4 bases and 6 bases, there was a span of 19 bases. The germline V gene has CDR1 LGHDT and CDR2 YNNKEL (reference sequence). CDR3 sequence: CASSPTGFNPGEQYF. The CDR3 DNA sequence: TGTGCCAGCAGCCCCACCGGGTTTAATCCAGGCGAGCAGTACTTC.

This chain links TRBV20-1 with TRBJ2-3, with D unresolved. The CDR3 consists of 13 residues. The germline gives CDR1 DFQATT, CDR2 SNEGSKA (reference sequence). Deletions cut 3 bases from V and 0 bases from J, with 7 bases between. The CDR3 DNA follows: TGCAGTGCTAGCGAGCCTAGCACAGATACGCAGTATTTT. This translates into CSASEPSTDTQYF.

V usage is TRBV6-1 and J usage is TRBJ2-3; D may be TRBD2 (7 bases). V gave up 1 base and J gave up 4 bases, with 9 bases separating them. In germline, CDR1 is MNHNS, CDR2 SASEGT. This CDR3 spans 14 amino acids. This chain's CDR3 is CASSEGGGADTQYF. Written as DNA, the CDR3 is TGTGCCAGCAGTGAAGGCGGGGGCGCAGATACGCAGTATTTT.

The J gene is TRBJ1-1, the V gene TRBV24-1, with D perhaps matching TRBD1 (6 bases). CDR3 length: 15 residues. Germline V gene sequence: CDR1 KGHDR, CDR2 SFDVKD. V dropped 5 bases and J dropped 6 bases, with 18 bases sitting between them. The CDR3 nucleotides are TGTGCCACCAGTGGCCCTAGGGGGGATAGGTCTGAAGCTTTCTTT. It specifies CATSGPRGDRSEAFF.

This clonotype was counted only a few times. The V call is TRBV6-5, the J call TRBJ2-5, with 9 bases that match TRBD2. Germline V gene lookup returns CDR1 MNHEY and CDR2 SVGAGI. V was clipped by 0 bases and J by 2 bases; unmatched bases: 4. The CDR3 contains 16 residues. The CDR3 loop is CASSYSMTSGQETQYF. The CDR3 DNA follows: TGTGCCAGCAGTTACTCGATGACTAGCGGACAAGAGACCCAGTACTTC.